This T cell receptor beta chain was profiled in a study of OX40 agonist ivuxolimab in advanced cancers. As for the study in general: Partial responses occurred in Three dose-escalation patients, one with hepatocellular carcinoma and two with cutaneous melanoma.

This clone was counted only a few times. TCRdb keeps only in-frame clones here, not all; method: immunoSEQ multiplex PCR. The table shows fewer than 35,000 clones, with 80% to 95% occurring only once. The sample was CD4+ or CD8+ T cells sorted from blood, taken in a trial of the OX40 agonist ivuxolimab. The sequence derives from an adult with an advanced solid tumor such as melanoma, head and neck, liver or kidney cancer.

Here the CDR3 reads CASTRLISYEQYF. The CDR3 DNA reads as TGTGCCAGCACTCGACTTATTTCCTACGAGCAGTACTTC. J is TRBJ2-7 and V is TRBV7-9; D unclear. The germline V and J ends were trimmed by 7 bases and 1 base, with 11 bases remaining between them. Germline V gene lookup returns CDR1 SEHNR and CDR2 FQNEAQ (reference sequence). The CDR3 runs to 13 residues.